The following is a T cell receptor beta chain sequence with its context. While infection was still active, Seattle patients were enrolled and then followed longitudinally. These data come from a study of blood T cell repertoires in COVID-19. Study as a whole: Sources were T cells, B-cell-depleted T cells, or PBMCs; the material itself was cDNA or gDNA.

The CDR3 is 15 amino acids. Trimming removed 7 bases from V and 4 bases from J; junction bases left unmatched: 7. Looked up from germline, CDR1 is LNHDA and CDR2 is SQIVND (reference sequence). Original processing notes: Nucleated cell number was recorded as an estimate derived from reference gene primer amplification. Repertoires were generated with immunoSEQ multiplex PCR, while TCRdb's copy carries only in-frame clones and drops some. V and J calls plus clone size are reproduced from that table; the DNA served to infer D and trimming. The sample contains 150,000 to 200,000 clones, 75% to 90% of which appear only once.

The source material was peripheral blood. This clonotype was obtained from a woman aged 70-85 years with COVID-19, enrolled during active disease. The rearrangement links TRBV19 to TRBJ1-5; 10 positions agree with TRBD1. CDR3 sequence reads: CASTTLDRGNQPQHF. CDR3 DNA: TGTGCCAGTACCACCCTGGACAGGGGGAATCAGCCCCAGCATTTT.